Sequencing of this T cell receptor (beta chain) was carried out in a study of shared clonotypes between healthy human individuals. CD45RO-negative cells were positively selected for CCR7, leaving out terminally differentiated effector memory CD45RA+ cells. Broader study findings: Blood was the sole source, and tissue repertoires probably differ. Shared across a few donors were roughly 4.8% of the naive CD4 clonotypes.

As to this clone: Its matching antigen is unknown.

Here immunoSEQ multiplex PCR was the method, and the copy in TCRdb shows in-frame clones only, minus some. The table has about 2.1 million clones, over 85% seen once; the top ten hold about 1.7%. The CDR3 loop spans 13 amino acids. Germline-derived CDR1 and CDR2 are MNHEY and SVGAGI. The junction had 5 bases not matched to a gene; V was cut back by 10 bases and J by 0 bases. The gene calls are TRBV6-5 and TRBJ1-1; TRBD1 agrees at 7 bases. Sequencing was carried out using naive CD8+ T cells from PBMCs. This TCR was recovered from a man aged 18 to 30 in good health. Some clones in this sample may be carry-over from other donors' samples. The CDR3 is CAIRDSMNTEAFF. The CDR3, as DNA: TGTGCCATCAGGGACAGCATGAACACTGAAGCTTTCTTT.